Listed here is a single T cell receptor beta chain. Germline CDR1 ENHRY, CDR2 SYGVKD. The CDR3 contains 14 residues. The V segment lost 6 bases and the J segment 1 base; nucleotides outside the gene matches: 4. Some clones are missing from TCRdb's copy, which holds only in-frame ones; the method was immunoSEQ multiplex PCR. The sample holds about 60,000 clones, roughly nine tenths seen once. The sample is drawn from a study of T cell changes during pregnancy in multiple sclerosis. Sequenced material: CD4+ T cells from peripheral blood mononuclear cells, taken in the first trimester of pregnancy. The chain has TRBV10-3 and TRBJ1-1; 8 nucleotides align to TRBD1. The receptor was isolated from a female donor with multiple sclerosis, enrolled in a pregnancy study. The CDR3 DNA reads TGTGCCATCAGCCAAGGACAGGGGAACACTGAAGCTTTCTTT. It translates to CAISQGQGNTEAFF.